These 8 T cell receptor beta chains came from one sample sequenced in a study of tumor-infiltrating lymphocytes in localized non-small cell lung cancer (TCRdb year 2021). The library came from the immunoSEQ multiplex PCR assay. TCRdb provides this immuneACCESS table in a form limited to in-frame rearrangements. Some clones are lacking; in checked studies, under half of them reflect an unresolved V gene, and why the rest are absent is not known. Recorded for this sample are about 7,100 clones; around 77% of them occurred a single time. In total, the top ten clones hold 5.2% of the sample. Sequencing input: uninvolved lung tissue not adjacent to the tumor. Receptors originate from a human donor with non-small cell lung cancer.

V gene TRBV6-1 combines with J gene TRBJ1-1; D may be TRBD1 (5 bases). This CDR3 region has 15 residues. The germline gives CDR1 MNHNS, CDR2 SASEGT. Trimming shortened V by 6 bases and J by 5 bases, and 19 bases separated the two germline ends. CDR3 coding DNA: TGTGCCAGCAGCCTCACGGACGGGGGGGAGACTGAAGCTTTCTTT. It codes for CASSLTDGGETEAFF.

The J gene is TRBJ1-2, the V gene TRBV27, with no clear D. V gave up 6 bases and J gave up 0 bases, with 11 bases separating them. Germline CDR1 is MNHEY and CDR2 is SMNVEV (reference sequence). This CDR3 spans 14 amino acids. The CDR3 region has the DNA TGTGCCAGCAGGCGGCTGGGAGCTAACTATGGCTACACCTTC. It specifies CASRRLGANYGYTF.

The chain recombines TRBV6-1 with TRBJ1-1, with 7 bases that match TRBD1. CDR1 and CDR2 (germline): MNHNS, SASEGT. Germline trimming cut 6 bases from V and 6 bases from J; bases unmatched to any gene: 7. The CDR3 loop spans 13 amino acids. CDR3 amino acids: CASSNTGASEAFF. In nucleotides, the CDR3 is TGTGCCAGCAGCAATACAGGGGCATCTGAAGCTTTCTTT.

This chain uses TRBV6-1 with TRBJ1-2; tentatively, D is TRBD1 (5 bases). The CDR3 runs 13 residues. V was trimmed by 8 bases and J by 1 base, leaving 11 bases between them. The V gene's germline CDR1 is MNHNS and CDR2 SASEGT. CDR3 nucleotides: TGTGCCAGCCACAGGCACGTTAACTATGGCTACACCTTC. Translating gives CASHRHVNYGYTF.

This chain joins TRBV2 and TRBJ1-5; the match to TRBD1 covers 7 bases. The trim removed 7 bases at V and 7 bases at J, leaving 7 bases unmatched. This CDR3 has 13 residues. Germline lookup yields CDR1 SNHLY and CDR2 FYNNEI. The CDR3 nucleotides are TGTGCCAGCAATCGACAGGGAGAGCAGCCCCAGCATTTT. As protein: CASNRQGEQPQHF. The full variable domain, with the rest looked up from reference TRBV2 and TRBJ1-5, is EPEVTQTPSHQVTQMGQEVILRCVPISNHLYFYWYRQILGQKVEFLVSFYNNEISEKSEIFDDQFSVERPDGSNFTLKIRSTKLEDSAMYFCASNRQGEQPQHFGDGTRLSIL.

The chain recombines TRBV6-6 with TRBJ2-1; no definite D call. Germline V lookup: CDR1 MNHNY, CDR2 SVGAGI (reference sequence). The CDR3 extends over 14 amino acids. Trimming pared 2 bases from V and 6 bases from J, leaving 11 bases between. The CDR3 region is CASSYTGPSNEQFF. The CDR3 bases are TGTGCCAGCAGTTACACCGGCCCTAGCAATGAGCAGTTCTTC.

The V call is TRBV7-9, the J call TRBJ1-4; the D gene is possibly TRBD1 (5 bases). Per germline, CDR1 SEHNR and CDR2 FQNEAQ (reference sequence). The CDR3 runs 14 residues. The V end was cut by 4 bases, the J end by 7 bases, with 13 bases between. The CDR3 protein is CASSSTRGGEKLFF. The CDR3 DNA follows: TGTGCCAGCAGCTCGACACGGGGGGGTGAAAAACTGTTTTTT.

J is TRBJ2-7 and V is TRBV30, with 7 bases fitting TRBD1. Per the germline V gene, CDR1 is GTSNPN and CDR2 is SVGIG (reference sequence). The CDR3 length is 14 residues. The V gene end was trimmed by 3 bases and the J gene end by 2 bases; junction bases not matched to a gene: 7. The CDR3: CAWRTGQSPYEQYF. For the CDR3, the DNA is TGTGCCTGGAGGACGGGACAGTCTCCCTACGAGCAGTACTTC.